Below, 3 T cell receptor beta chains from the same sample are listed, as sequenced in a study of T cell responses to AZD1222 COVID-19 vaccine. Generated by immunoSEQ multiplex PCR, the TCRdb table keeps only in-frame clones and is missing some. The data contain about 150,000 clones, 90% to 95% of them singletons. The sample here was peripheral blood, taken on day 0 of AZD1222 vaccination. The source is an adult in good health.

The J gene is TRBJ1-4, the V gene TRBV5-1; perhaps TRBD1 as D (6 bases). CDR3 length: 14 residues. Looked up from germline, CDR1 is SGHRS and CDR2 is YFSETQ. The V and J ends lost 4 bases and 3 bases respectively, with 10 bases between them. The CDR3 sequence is CASSHREPNEKLFF. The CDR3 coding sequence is TGCGCCAGCAGCCACAGGGAGCCTAATGAAAAACTGTTTTTT.

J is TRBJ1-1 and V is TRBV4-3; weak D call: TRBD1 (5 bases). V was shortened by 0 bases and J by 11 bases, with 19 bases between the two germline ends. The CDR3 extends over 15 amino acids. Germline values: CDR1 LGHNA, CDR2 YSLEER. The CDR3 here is CASSQDEGTPFRAFF. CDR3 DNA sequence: TGCGCCAGCAGCCAAGATGAAGGGACTCCCTTTAGGGCTTTCTTT.

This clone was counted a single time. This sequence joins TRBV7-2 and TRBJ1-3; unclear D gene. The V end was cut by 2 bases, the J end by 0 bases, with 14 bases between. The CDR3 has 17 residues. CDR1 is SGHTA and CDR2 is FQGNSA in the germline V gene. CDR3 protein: CASSLTAGPNSGNTIYF. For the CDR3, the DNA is TGTGCCAGCAGCTTAACAGCAGGACCTAACTCTGGAAACACCATATATTTT.